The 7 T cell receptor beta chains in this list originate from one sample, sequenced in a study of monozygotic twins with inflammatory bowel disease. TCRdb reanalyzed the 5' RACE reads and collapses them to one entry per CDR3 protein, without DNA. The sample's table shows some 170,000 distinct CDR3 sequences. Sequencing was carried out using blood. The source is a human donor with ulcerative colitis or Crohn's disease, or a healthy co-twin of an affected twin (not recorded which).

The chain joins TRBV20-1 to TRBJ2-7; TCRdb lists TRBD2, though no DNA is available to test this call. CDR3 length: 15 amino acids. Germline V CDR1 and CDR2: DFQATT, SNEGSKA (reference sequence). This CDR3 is CSARRLAGGKYEQYF.

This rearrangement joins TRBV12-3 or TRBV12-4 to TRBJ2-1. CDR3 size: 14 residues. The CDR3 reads CASSFVSGNHEQFF.

The CDR3 is CASSTEYEKLFF. The chain joins TRBV7-9 to TRBJ1-4. The CDR3 consists of 12 residues. Germline lookup yields CDR1 SEHNR and CDR2 FQNEAQ (reference sequence).

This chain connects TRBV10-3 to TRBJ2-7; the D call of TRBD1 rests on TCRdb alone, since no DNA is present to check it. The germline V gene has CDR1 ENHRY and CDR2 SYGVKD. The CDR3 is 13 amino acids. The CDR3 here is CAINYRDQGQQYF.

This CDR3 reads CASSQDIRFPNTGELFF. The chain carries TRBV3-1 and TRBJ2-2. Germline V lookup: CDR1 LGHDT, CDR2 YNNKEL (reference sequence). CDR3 length equals 17 residues.

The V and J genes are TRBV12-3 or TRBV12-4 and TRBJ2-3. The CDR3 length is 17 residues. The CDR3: CASSLGVAALSTDTQYF.

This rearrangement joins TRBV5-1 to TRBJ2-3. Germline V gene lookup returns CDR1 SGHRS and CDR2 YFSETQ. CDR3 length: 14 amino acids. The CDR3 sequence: CASSLSDSTDTQYF.